This TCR beta chain was found in a study of blood T cell repertoires in COVID-19. Across the whole study: Samples taken during acute and convalescent COVID-19 were collected in the United States, Italy and Spain. Sample material is recorded as cDNA or gDNA derived from T cells, B-cell-depleted T cells, or PBMCs.

Authors' data handling: Cell counts per sample came from amplifying reference gene primers. This table comes from immunoSEQ multiplex PCR, and its TCRdb copy is limited to in-frame clones, with some not included. The D gene and trimming were derived from the DNA, and the V and J assignments and clone size from that table. The data hold about 290,000 clones, with around four fifths observed a single time. The CDR3 is 14 residues long. Per germline, CDR1 SNHLY and CDR2 FYNNEI. V was cut by 5 bases and J by 2 bases, with 13 bases left in between. The receptor comes from a woman between 45 and 60 years old with active or convalescent COVID-19. The sequenced sample consisted of peripheral blood. The J gene is TRBJ2-7, the V gene TRBV2; tentative D call: TRBD2 (5 bases). The CDR3 coding sequence is TGTGCCAGCAGTCAGGCGGGCAGACCCTACGAGCAGTACTTC. Its protein is CASSQAGRPYEQYF.